One sample yielded the 26 T cell receptor beta chains listed below, sequenced in a study of blood T cell repertoires in COVID-19. Assay: immunoSEQ multiplex PCR; the TCRdb copy retains only in-frame clones and omits some. There are about 220,000 clones in the sample; 84% occur only once, and about 20% lies in the top ten. The sequenced sample was peripheral blood. The receptors originated from a man aged 25 to 40 with active or convalescent COVID-19.

The chain carries TRBV27 and TRBJ1-1; a possible D gene is TRBD1 (5 bases). CDR1 is MNHEY and CDR2 is SMNVEV in the germline V gene (reference sequence). V was clipped by 3 bases and J by 4 bases, with 15 bases between them. The CDR3 spans 15 residues. Written as DNA, the CDR3 is TGTGCCAGCAGTTTCGGGGGTTTTGGGGGCACTGAAGCTTTCTTT. Amino acids: CASSFGGFGGTEAFF.

This chain uses TRBV2 with TRBJ1-4, with TRBD1 matching 9 bases. The CDR3 runs to 15 residues. Germline CDR1 and CDR2: SNHLY and FYNNEI. The V gene end was trimmed by 6 bases and the J gene end by 5 bases; junction bases not matched to a gene: 7. CDR3 nucleotide sequence: TGTGCCAGCAGGAGGGACAGGGCTGAGAATGAAAAACTGTTTTTT. Protein: CASRRDRAENEKLFF.

The chain carries TRBV29-1 and TRBJ1-1, with a weak D call TRBD1 (5 bases). V was clipped by 5 bases and J by 1 base, with 11 bases between them. This CDR3 comprises 13 residues. Germline V gives CDR1 SQVTM, CDR2 ANQGSEA. CDR3 residues: CSVLWGGNTEAFF. In DNA, the CDR3 is TGCAGCGTTCTGTGGGGGGGGAACACTGAAGCTTTCTTT.

Regarding this clone: This CDR3 is also generated by other DNA sequences in the sample. The chain has TRBV5-1 and TRBJ2-5; D gene ambiguous. Germline CDR1 is SGHRS and CDR2 is YFSETQ. This CDR3 spans 14 amino acids. Between the trimmed V and J ends, which lost 0 bases and 1 base, there was a span of 7 bases. The CDR3 reads CASSLGSVQETQYF. The CDR3 coding sequence is TGCGCCAGCAGCTTGGGGTCGGTCCAAGAGACCCAGTACTTC.

This clone was seen only once. This chain connects TRBV20-1 to TRBJ2-3; 7 nucleotides line up with TRBD2. The CDR3 runs to 11 residues. Germline V lookup: CDR1 DFQATT, CDR2 SNEGSKA (reference sequence). V lost 3 bases to trimming and J lost 14 bases; unmatched junction nucleotides: 8. The CDR3 DNA reads as TGCAGTGCTAGTAGTGCGGGGGTAGGGTATTTT. As protein: CSASSAGVGYF.

V gene TRBV24-1 combines with J gene TRBJ1-1, with D hard to call. The germline CDR1 and CDR2 sequences are KGHDR and SFDVKD. The V end was cut by 9 bases, the J end by 6 bases, with 10 bases between. The CDR3 totals 11 residues. The CDR3 here is CATEEGSEAFF. The CDR3, as DNA: TGTGCCACCGAGGAGGGATCTGAAGCTTTCTTT.

V usage is TRBV4-3 and J usage is TRBJ2-1, with 7 bases that match TRBD2. The CDR3 extends over 14 amino acids. Germline V gene sequence: CDR1 LGHNA, CDR2 YSLEER. The V segment lost 5 bases and the J segment 3 bases; nucleotides outside the gene matches: 4. CDR3 bases: TGCGCCAGCAGCGGAGCGGGGAGCTACAATGAGCAGTTCTTC. It translates to CASSGAGSYNEQFF.

This chain joins TRBV7-2 and TRBJ1-6; TRBD1 aligns across 7 bases. Per germline, CDR1 SGHTA and CDR2 FQGNSA. Trimming cost V 4 bases and J 2 bases; bases outside gene matches: 5. CDR3 size: 16 residues. The CDR3 region is CASSSGDSPYNSPLHF. The CDR3 nucleotides are TGTGCCAGCAGCTCCGGGGACAGTCCCTATAATTCACCCCTCCACTTT.

The chain joins TRBV28 to TRBJ1-6, with D perhaps TRBD1 (5 bases). CDR1 and CDR2 (germline): MDHEN, SYDVKM. Trimming cost V 6 bases and J 0 bases, with 21 bases left between them. This CDR3 has 19 amino acids. CDR3: CASSLSGGHADSYNSPLHF. CDR3 sequence (DNA): TGTGCCAGCAGCCTCTCGGGTGGACACGCGGACTCCTATAATTCACCCCTCCACTTT.

This clone was recorded a few times. The V and J genes are TRBV15 and TRBJ2-5; 7 positions agree with TRBD1. The CDR3 length is 15 residues. The germline gives CDR1 LNHNV, CDR2 YYDKDF (reference sequence). With 3 bases clipped from V and 5 bases from J, the junction kept 9 bases outside the gene matches. The CDR3 region has the DNA TGTGCCACCAGCAGGCAACACAGGGGAGAGGAGACCCAGTACTTC. Its protein product is CATSRQHRGEETQYF.

The chain uses TRBV27 and TRBJ1-2; 7 nucleotides agree with TRBD1. This CDR3 has 17 amino acids. V shed 4 bases, J shed 4 bases, and the junction held 15 bases outside the gene matches. Germline CDR1 reads MNHEY; CDR2 reads SMNVEV (reference sequence). The CDR3 DNA reads as TGTGCCAGCAGTTCAGGAGAGAAGGGGGCTCTGGGCTATGGCTACACCTTC. Amino acids: CASSSGEKGALGYGYTF.

J is TRBJ2-3 and V is TRBV9; unclear D gene. V lost 0 bases to trimming and J lost 2 bases, with 7 bases between them. Germline loops: CDR1 SGDLS, CDR2 YYNGEE. The CDR3 spans 14 residues. The chain's CDR3 is CASSVGGVTDTQYF. CDR3 bases: TGTGCCAGCAGCGTAGGTGGAGTCACAGATACGCAGTATTTT. Full variable domain (missing parts from reference TRBV9 and TRBJ2-3): DSGVTQTPKHLITATGQRVTLRCSPRSGDLSVYWYQQSLDQGLQFLIQYYNGEERAKGNILERFSAQQFPDLHSELNLSSLELGDSALYFCASSVGGVTDTQYFGPGTRLTVL.

The V and J genes are TRBV11-2 and TRBJ2-7; TRBD1 is a possible D gene (5 bases). This CDR3 is built from 15 residues. V was pared by 0 bases and J by 5 bases, with 14 bases between. Per germline, CDR1 SGHAT and CDR2 FQNNGV. The CDR3 spells CASSLDQGSFNEQYF. CDR3 DNA: TGTGCCAGCAGCTTAGATCAGGGATCGTTTAACGAGCAGTACTTC.

This clone was counted a single time. This chain links TRBV4-2 with TRBJ1-1, with no clear D. Between the trimmed V and J ends, which lost 5 bases and 1 base, there was a span of 11 bases. This CDR3 is built from 14 residues. Per germline, CDR1 LGHNA and CDR2 YNFKEQ. The CDR3 is CASSVRNENTEAFF. For the CDR3, the DNA is TGTGCCAGCAGCGTTAGAAACGAGAACACTGAAGCTTTCTTT.

The chain carries TRBV3-1 (or the pseudogene TRBV3-2) and TRBJ2-1; tentatively, D is TRBD1 (5 bases). CDR1 is LGHDT, CDR2 YNNKEL, per germline (reference sequence). This CDR3 region has 14 residues. V was shortened by 1 base and J by 7 bases, with 11 bases between the two germline ends. Here the CDR3 reads CASSQAAQGNEQFF. The DNA of the CDR3 is TGTGCCAGCAGCCAAGCTGCCCAGGGTAATGAGCAGTTCTTC.

The V gene is TRBV11-2, the J gene TRBJ2-7, with 8 positions matching TRBD2. V trimming: 5 bases; J trimming: 0 bases; junction bases outside the gene matches: 9. CDR1 and CDR2 (germline): SGHAT, FQNNGV. The CDR3 runs 16 residues. The CDR3 here is CASSPGGLAGSYEQYF. CDR3 coding DNA: TGTGCCAGCAGCCCCGGCGGGCTAGCGGGCTCCTACGAGCAGTACTTC.

This clone has a handful of counts. The chain uses TRBV24-1 and TRBJ1-1; D unclear. Germline-derived CDR1 and CDR2 are KGHDR and SFDVKD. The V end was cut by 4 bases, the J end by 1 base, with 12 bases between. CDR3 size: 15 residues. For the CDR3, the DNA is TGTGCCACCAGTGACCCTTCCGGAGGGAACACTGAAGCTTTCTTT. Encoded protein: CATSDPSGGNTEAFF.

The table lists this clone with a few counts. The chain is built from TRBV2 and TRBJ1-4, with 7 bases lining up with TRBD1. The junction had 8 bases not matched to a gene; V was cut back by 8 bases and J by 8 bases. The CDR3 is made up of 13 amino acids. Germline CDR1 SNHLY, CDR2 FYNNEI. CDR3 residues: CASGDRVGEKLFF. CDR3 bases: TGTGCCAGCGGAGACAGGGTTGGGGAAAAACTGTTTTTT.

This chain joins TRBV28 and TRBJ1-6; 9 bases are shared with TRBD1. Trimming removed 6 bases from V and 6 bases from J; junction bases left unmatched: 9. The germline V gene has CDR1 MDHEN and CDR2 SYDVKM. The CDR3 length is 16 residues. In DNA form, the CDR3 reads TGTGCCAGCAGGGGAGGTTACAGGGGGCCTAATTCACCCCTCCACTTT. This codes for CASRGGYRGPNSPLHF.

V usage is TRBV18 and J usage is TRBJ1-5; maybe TRBD1 (5 bases). Germline V gene lookup returns CDR1 KGHSH and CDR2 LQKENI. Trimming left V 2 bases short and J 6 bases short, with 11 bases between. CDR3 size: 14 residues. The CDR3 bases are TGTGCCAGCTCACCAAGCGGGGGTAGTCAGCCCCAGCATTTT. It specifies CASSPSGGSQPQHF.

The chain combines TRBV16 with TRBJ2-4; TRBD2 is a possible D gene (6 bases). V shed 0 bases and J shed 6 bases, with 15 bases lying between them. CDR1 is KGHSY and CDR2 is FQNENV in the germline V gene. This CDR3 comprises 16 residues. The CDR3 nucleotides read TGTGCCAGCAGCCAATCGGGGGGTCATCCTTTAAACATTCAGTACTTC. Residues: CASSQSGGHPLNIQYF.

The rearrangement joins TRBV7-2 to TRBJ2-3; TRBD2 agrees at 7 bases. Germline V gene lookup returns CDR1 SGHTA and CDR2 FQGNSA. The CDR3 has 15 residues. Trimming cost V 1 base and J 4 bases; bases outside gene matches: 5. The CDR3 is CASSLGPSGADTQYF. The CDR3 nucleotides are TGTGCCAGCAGCTTAGGGCCTAGCGGAGCAGATACGCAGTATTTT.

This rearrangement joins TRBV2 to TRBJ2-1; D unclear. CDR3 length equals 12 residues. Per germline, CDR1 SNHLY and CDR2 FYNNEI. The V and J ends lost 6 bases and 9 bases respectively, with 12 bases between them. The CDR3 reads CASRERRFEQFF. CDR3 in DNA: TGTGCCAGCAGAGAGCGACGGTTTGAGCAGTTCTTC.

The chain links TRBV7-9 to TRBJ2-7; D is ambiguous. Germline V gene data show CDR1 as SEHNR and CDR2 as FQNEAQ (reference sequence). V lost 5 bases and J lost 4, with 6 bases in between. CDR3 length: 11 amino acids. The CDR3 DNA reads TGTGCCAGCAGCAAAATATACGAGCAGTACTTC. This gives the protein CASSKIYEQYF.

The V and J genes are TRBV4-1 and TRBJ1-2, with 10 positions matching TRBD1. The CDR3 extends over 16 amino acids. CDR1 MGHRA and CDR2 YSYEKL come from the germline V gene. Losses at the gene ends were 4 bases for V and 6 bases for J; bases not matched to a gene: 11. CDR3 DNA sequence: TGCGCCAGCAGCCGAACCTCCGGGACAGGGGTTGATGGCTACACCTTC. Amino acid sequence: CASSRTSGTGVDGYTF.

The chain carries TRBV4-2 and TRBJ1-2; D unresolved. The CDR3 sequence is 16 residues long. Trimming shortened V by 4 bases and J by 0 bases, and 15 bases separated the two germline ends. Germline V gene lookup returns CDR1 LGHNA and CDR2 YNFKEQ. The CDR3 protein is CASSRGGVGTNYGYTF. CDR3 DNA sequence: TGTGCCAGCAGCCGCGGCGGGGTGGGAACTAACTATGGCTACACCTTC.